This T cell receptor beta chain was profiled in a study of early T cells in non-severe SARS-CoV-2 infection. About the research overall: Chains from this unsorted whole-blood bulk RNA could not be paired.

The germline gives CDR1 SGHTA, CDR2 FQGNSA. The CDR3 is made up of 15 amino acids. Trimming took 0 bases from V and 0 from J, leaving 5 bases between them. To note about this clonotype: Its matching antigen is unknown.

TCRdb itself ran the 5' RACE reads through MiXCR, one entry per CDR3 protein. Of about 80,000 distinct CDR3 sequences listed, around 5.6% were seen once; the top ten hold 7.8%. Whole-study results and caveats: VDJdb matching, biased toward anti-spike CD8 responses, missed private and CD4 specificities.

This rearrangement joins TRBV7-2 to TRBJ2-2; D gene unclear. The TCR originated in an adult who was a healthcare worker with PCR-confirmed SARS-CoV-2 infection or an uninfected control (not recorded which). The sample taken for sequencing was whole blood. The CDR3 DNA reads TGTGCCAGCAGCTTAGCTCCGGCGAACACCGGGGAGCTGTTTTTT. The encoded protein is CASSLAPANTGELFF.